This T cell receptor (beta chain) originates from a study of lymphopenia after photon versus proton radiotherapy. Produced via immunoSEQ multiplex PCR; TCRdb's table is partial and in-frame only. The data hold 20,000 to 30,000 clones, with 90% observed a single time. The sequence was collected from a woman aged 45-65 years with cholangiocarcinoma. The sample consisted of peripheral blood, taken from a patient treated with photon-based radiotherapy.

The CDR3 sequence: CASEAWLGEQFF. The DNA for the CDR3 is TGTGCCAGCGAGGCTTGGTTGGGTGAGCAGTTCTTC. This rearrangement joins TRBV2 to TRBJ2-1; no reliable D call. The CDR3 is 12 amino acids. V lost 8 bases to trimming and J lost 9 bases, with 14 bases between them. The germline CDR1 and CDR2 sequences are SNHLY and FYNNEI.